These T cell receptor beta chains were read from a single sample in a study of shared clonotypes between healthy human individuals. Only in-frame clones appear in the TCRdb table, and some are missing; sequencing was by immunoSEQ multiplex PCR. The sample has roughly 760,000 clones, 74% seen once. Sequenced input: memory CD4+ T cells sorted from blood. Source of these receptors: a woman aged 25 to 39 in good health. CDR3s include the opening cysteine and the closing phenylalanine or tryptophan. D genes are given only for firm matches. Size is stated for part of the rows, as once, few or many counts, or as a class when the clone is expanded.

v_gene: TRBV7-2
d_gene: TRBD2
j_gene: TRBJ2-1
abundance: NA
CDR3nt: TGTGCCAGCAGTTCACTAGCGGGAGTCGGCAATGAGCAGTTCTTC
CDR3aa: CASSSLAGVGNEQFF

v_gene: TRBV5-1
d_gene: TRBD2
j_gene: TRBJ2-1
abundance: NA
CDR3nt: TGCGCCAGCAGCCCCACGGGGACTAGCGGGATATACAATGAGCAGTTCTTC
CDR3aa: CASSPTGTSGIYNEQFF

v_gene: TRBV28
d_gene: NA
j_gene: TRBJ1-5
abundance: NA
CDR3nt: TGTGCCAGCACTAGCATCTCTTACGGGCCCCAGCATTTT
CDR3aa: CASTSISYGPQHF

v_gene: TRBV5-1
d_gene: NA
j_gene: TRBJ1-1
abundance: NA
CDR3nt: TGCGCCAGCAGCTTGGTGTCCGGTCGAACTGAAGCTTTCTTT
CDR3aa: CASSLVSGRTEAFF

v_gene: TRBV5-1
d_gene: NA
j_gene: TRBJ1-1
abundance: NA
CDR3nt: TGCGCCAGCAGCTTTTCAGGACCTGAAGCTTTCTTT
CDR3aa: CASSFSGPEAFF

v_gene: TRBV6-6
d_gene: NA
j_gene: TRBJ1-1
abundance: NA
CDR3nt: TGTGCCAGCAGTTACCTGGGGCTGGACACTGAAGCTTTCTTT
CDR3aa: CASSYLGLDTEAFF

v_gene: TRBV28
d_gene: NA
j_gene: TRBJ2-7
abundance: few
CDR3nt: TGTGCCAGCAGGGCTGACTACGAGCAGTACTTC
CDR3aa: CASRADYEQYF

v_gene: TRBV25-1
d_gene: NA
j_gene: TRBJ2-1
abundance: once
CDR3nt: TGTGCCAGCAGTGCTAGCGCCAGCTCCTACAATGAGCAGTTCTTC
CDR3aa: CASSASASSYNEQFF

v_gene: TRBV21-1
d_gene: NA
j_gene: TRBJ2-7
abundance: NA
CDR3nt: TGTGCCAGCAGCAAAGCCCACCCCACGGGACAGGGGGACTACGAGCAGTACTTC
CDR3aa: CASSKAHPTGQGDYEQYF

v_gene: TRBV28
d_gene: TRBD2
j_gene: TRBJ2-7
abundance: NA
CDR3nt: TGTGCCAGCAGTCCCGACGGGGACGGGAGGAACGAGCAGTACTTC
CDR3aa: CASSPDGDGRNEQYF

v_gene: TRBV9
d_gene: NA
j_gene: TRBJ1-5
abundance: NA
CDR3nt: TGTGCCAGCAGCGTAAGGGCAGGGAGGGGCCATCAGCCCCAGCATTTT
CDR3aa: CASSVRAGRGHQPQHF

v_gene: TRBV27
d_gene: NA
j_gene: TRBJ2-2
abundance: NA
CDR3nt: TGTGCCAGCACTTTGACAGCGGTATCCGGGGAGCTGTTTTTT
CDR3aa: CASTLTAVSGELFF

v_gene: TRBV6-1
d_gene: NA
j_gene: TRBJ2-7
abundance: NA
CDR3nt: TGTGCCAGCAGACAGGGATCGTACGAGCAGTACTTC
CDR3aa: CASRQGSYEQYF

v_gene: TRBV7-3
d_gene: NA
j_gene: TRBJ1-2
abundance: NA
CDR3nt: TGTGCCAGCAGTTACCGGGCCGGCGAGGGCTACACCTTC
CDR3aa: CASSYRAGEGYTF

v_gene: TRBV4-1
d_gene: NA
j_gene: TRBJ2-1
abundance: NA
CDR3nt: TGCGCCAGCAGCCAACCTACCAGCCTCTACAATGAGCAGTTCTTC
CDR3aa: CASSQPTSLYNEQFF

v_gene: TRBV30
d_gene: TRBD1
j_gene: TRBJ2-7
abundance: NA
CDR3nt: TGTGCGGCGCGGACAGGGAGCTCCTACGAGCAGTACTTC
CDR3aa: CAARTGSSYEQYF

v_gene: TRBV6-5
d_gene: NA
j_gene: TRBJ2-7
abundance: NA
CDR3nt: TGTGCCAGCAGTTACCGGGACCGGGGGAGCGAGCAGTACTTC
CDR3aa: CASSYRDRGSEQYF

v_gene: TRBV7-2
d_gene: TRBD2
j_gene: TRBJ2-1
abundance: NA
CDR3nt: TGTGCCAGCAGCTTAGTGCGGGAGAGTCCGTTCTTC
CDR3aa: CASSLVRESPFF

v_gene: TRBV15
d_gene: TRBD2
j_gene: TRBJ2-2
abundance: few
CDR3nt: TGTGCCACCTCCTACGCAGGGCCCCAACTAGCGGGACGCACCGGGGAGCTGTTTTTT
CDR3aa: CATSYAGPQLAGRTGELFF

v_gene: TRBV19
d_gene: TRBD1
j_gene: TRBJ2-1
abundance: NA
CDR3nt: TGTGCCAGTAGGCGGGACAGGGGTAACAATGAGCAGTTCTTC
CDR3aa: CASRRDRGNNEQFF

v_gene: TRBV7-8
d_gene: NA
j_gene: TRBJ1-5
abundance: NA
CDR3nt: TGTGCCAGCAGCTTAATGGGGGGAGCTCAGCCCCAGCATTTT
CDR3aa: CASSLMGGAQPQHF

v_gene: TRBV25-1
d_gene: NA
j_gene: TRBJ1-2
abundance: once
CDR3nt: TGTGCCAGCAGTGGCCTAAACAGGTTTAGCTATGGCTACACCTTC
CDR3aa: CASSGLNRFSYGYTF

v_gene: TRBV11-2
d_gene: NA
j_gene: TRBJ2-7
abundance: NA
CDR3nt: TGTGCCAGCAGCTTAGTCTCGACAGGTCAGACCTACGAGCAGTACTTC
CDR3aa: CASSLVSTGQTYEQYF

v_gene: TRBV9
d_gene: NA
j_gene: TRBJ2-3
abundance: NA
CDR3nt: TGTGCCAGCAGCGACGGCGCGGGCGGAGGCAGAGATACGCAGTATTTT
CDR3aa: CASSDGAGGGRDTQYF

v_gene: TRBV28
d_gene: TRBD1
j_gene: TRBJ2-7
abundance: NA
CDR3nt: TGTGCCAGCAGCATTGACAGGGGGTTTGGCTACGAGCAGTACTTC
CDR3aa: CASSIDRGFGYEQYF

v_gene: TRBV7-2
d_gene: TRBD2
j_gene: TRBJ2-1
abundance: many
CDR3nt: TGTGCCAGCAGCCAGGGACTAGCAAATGAGCAGTTCTTC
CDR3aa: CASSQGLANEQFF

v_gene: TRBV7-7
d_gene: TRBD1
j_gene: TRBJ2-3
abundance: few
CDR3nt: TGTGCCAGCAGCTTAACTGTGGACAGGCGCACAGATACGCAGTATTTT
CDR3aa: CASSLTVDRRTDTQYF

v_gene: TRBV29-1
d_gene: NA
j_gene: TRBJ2-1
abundance: NA
CDR3nt: TGCAGCGTTGTAAGGACCACGGGCAATGAGCAGTTCTTC
CDR3aa: CSVVRTTGNEQFF

v_gene: TRBV7-9
d_gene: NA
j_gene: TRBJ2-7
abundance: NA
CDR3nt: TGTGCCAGCAGCCCGTTAGACGGGAGCTCGGGCGAGCAGTACTTC
CDR3aa: CASSPLDGSSGEQYF

v_gene: TRBV7-2
d_gene: NA
j_gene: TRBJ2-7
abundance: NA
CDR3nt: TGTGCCAGCAGCTTAGTCCCAGGGATTCACGAGCAGTACTTC
CDR3aa: CASSLVPGIHEQYF

v_gene: TRBV6-5
d_gene: NA
j_gene: TRBJ2-6
abundance: NA
CDR3nt: TGTGCCAGCAGTTTCCAGGGGTCTGGGGCCAACGTCCTGACTTTC
CDR3aa: CASSFQGSGANVLTF

v_gene: TRBV7-2
d_gene: NA
j_gene: TRBJ2-7
abundance: NA
CDR3nt: TGTGCCAGCAGCGGAGGCGTCCTCCACGACTACGAGCAGTACTTC
CDR3aa: CASSGGVLHDYEQYF